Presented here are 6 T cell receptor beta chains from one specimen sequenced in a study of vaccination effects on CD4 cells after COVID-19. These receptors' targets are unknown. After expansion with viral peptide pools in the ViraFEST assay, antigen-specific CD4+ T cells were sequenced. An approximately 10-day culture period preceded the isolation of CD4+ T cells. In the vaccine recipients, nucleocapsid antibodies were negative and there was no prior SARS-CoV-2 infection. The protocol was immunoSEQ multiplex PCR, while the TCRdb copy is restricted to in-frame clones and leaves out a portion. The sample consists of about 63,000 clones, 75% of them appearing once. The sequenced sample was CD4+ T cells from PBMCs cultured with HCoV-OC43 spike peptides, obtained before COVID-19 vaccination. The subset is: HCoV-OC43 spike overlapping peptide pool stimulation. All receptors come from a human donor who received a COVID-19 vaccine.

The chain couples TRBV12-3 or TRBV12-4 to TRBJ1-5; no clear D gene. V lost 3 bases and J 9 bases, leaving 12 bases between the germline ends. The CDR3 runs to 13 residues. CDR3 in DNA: TGTGCCAGCAGTTTCGAGAGGGTGAGGCCCCAGCATTTT. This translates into CASSFERVRPQHF.

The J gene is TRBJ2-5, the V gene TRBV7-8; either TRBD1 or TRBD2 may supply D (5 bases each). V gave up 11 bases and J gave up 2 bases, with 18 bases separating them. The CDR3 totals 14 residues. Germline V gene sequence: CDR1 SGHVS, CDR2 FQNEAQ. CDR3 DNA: TGTGCCTGCACCCCCGGGACCACACAAGAGACCCAGTACTTC. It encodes CACTPGTTQETQYF.

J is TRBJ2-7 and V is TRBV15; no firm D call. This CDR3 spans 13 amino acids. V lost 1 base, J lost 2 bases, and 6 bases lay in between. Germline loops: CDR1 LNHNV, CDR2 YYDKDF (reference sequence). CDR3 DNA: TGTGCCACCAGCAGAGGGAGAACCTACGAGCAGTACGTC. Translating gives CATSRGRTYEQYV.

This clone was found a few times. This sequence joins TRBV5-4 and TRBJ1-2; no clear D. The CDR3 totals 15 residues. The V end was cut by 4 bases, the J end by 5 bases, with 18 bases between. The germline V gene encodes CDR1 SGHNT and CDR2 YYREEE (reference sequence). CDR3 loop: CASSTDGRVGYGYTF. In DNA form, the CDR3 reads TGTGCCAGCAGCACGGACGGGCGCGTAGGATATGGCTACACCTTC.

The DNA for the CDR3 is TGTGCCAGCAGCCCCGGGACAGGGACCTTCGGAGAGACCCAGTACTTC. Protein: CASSPGTGTFGETQYF. The chain carries TRBV6-2 or TRBV6-3 and TRBJ2-5, with 9 nucleotides matching TRBD1. CDR3 length equals 16 residues. Germline V gene sequence: CDR1 MNHEY, CDR2 SVGEGT. The V and J ends lost 6 bases and 4 bases, in that order; junction bases with no gene match: 12.

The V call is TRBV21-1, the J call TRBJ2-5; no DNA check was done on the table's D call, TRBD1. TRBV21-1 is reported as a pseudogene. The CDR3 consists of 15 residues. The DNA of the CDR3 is TGTGCCAGCAGCCTTCGACCGGGACAACAAGAGACCCAGTACTTC. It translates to CASSLRPGQQETQYF.